A single T cell receptor (beta chain) is shown here with its context. Data came from immunoSEQ multiplex PCR; TCRdb stores just in-frame clones and leaves some out. The data show tens of thousands of clones, with approximately 90% seen just once and 1.5% held by the top ten. The sample comes from a study of T cell changes during pregnancy in multiple sclerosis. Trimming took 2 bases from V and 7 from J, leaving 15 bases between them. The CDR3 has 15 amino acids. Germline values: CDR1 GTSNPN, CDR2 SVGIG (reference sequence). This TCR derives from a female donor with multiple sclerosis, enrolled in a pregnancy study. The genes are TRBV30 and TRBJ1-6; possibly TRBD1 for D (5 bases). The sample in question was peripheral blood, obtained in the third trimester of pregnancy. The CDR3 spells CAWSITVGGNSPLHF. The CDR3 bases are TGTGCCTGGAGTATAACGGTCGGGGGGAATTCACCCCTCCACTTT.